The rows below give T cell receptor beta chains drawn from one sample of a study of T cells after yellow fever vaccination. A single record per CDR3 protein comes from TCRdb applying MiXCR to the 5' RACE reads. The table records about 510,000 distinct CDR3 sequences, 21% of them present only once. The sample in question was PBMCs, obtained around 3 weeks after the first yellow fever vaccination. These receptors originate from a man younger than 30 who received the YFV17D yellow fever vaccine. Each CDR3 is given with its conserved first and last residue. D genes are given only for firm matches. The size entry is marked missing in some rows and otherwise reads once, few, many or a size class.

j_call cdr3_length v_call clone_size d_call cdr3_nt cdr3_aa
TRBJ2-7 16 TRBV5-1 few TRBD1 TGCGCCAGCAGCTTGGAACCAGGGGGCGAGAGCTACGAGCAGTACTTC CASSLEPGGESYEQYF
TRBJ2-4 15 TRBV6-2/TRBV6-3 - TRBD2 TGTGCCAGCAGCAGAGGGACTAGCGGAAAAAACATTCAGTACTTC CASSRGTSGKNIQYF
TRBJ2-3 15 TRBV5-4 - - TGTGCCAGCAGCCACATCCTGCTCAGAACAGATACGCAGTATTTT CASSHILLRTDTQYF
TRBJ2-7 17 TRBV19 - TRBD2 TGTGCCAGTAGTGACCGCCTGACTAGCGGGGGACACTACGAGCAGTACTTC CASSDRLTSGGHYEQYF
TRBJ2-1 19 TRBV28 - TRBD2 TGTGCCAGCAGTTTCTATCTCTCGGCTAGCGGGGCGGTCTACAATGAGCAGTTCTTC CASSFYLSASGAVYNEQFF
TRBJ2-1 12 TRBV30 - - TGTGCCTGGAGTCCTTATTACAATGAGCAGTTCTTC CAWSPYYNEQFF
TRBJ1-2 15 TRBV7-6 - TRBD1 TGTGCCAGCAGCTCAACACAGGGGTACTTCTATGGCTACACCTTC CASSSTQGYFYGYTF
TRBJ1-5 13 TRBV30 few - TGTGCCTGGAGTGTGGGAGATAATCAGCCCCAGCATTTT CAWSVGDNQPQHF
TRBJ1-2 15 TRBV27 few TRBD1 TGTGCCAGCATCGACATCAGACAGGGGGACTATGGCTACACCTTC CASIDIRQGDYGYTF
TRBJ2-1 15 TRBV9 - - TGTGCCAGCAGCGTAGCTTGGCCTTCCTACAATGAGCAGTTCTTC CASSVAWPSYNEQFF
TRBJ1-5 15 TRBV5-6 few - TGTGCCAGCAGCTTGTCGGGAGGGGAGAGGCAGCCCCAGCATTTT CASSLSGGERQPQHF
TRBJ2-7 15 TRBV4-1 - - TGCGCCAGCAGCCAAGGTCGTTCTTATTCCTACGAGCAGTACTTC CASSQGRSYSYEQYF
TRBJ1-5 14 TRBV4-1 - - TGCGCCAGCAGCCTATCAGGGACCAATCAGCCCCAGCATTTT CASSLSGTNQPQHF
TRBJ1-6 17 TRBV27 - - TGTGCCAGCAGTTTCCAACCCGGGGGGGGATATAATTCACCCCTCCACTTT CASSFQPGGGYNSPLHF
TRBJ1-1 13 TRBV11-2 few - TGTGCCGGGGGGAGGGATCTATATTCAGAAGCTTTCTTT CAGGRDLYSEAFF
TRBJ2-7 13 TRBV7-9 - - TGTGCCAGCAGCTTAGCGACACTCTACGAGCAGTACTTC CASSLATLYEQYF
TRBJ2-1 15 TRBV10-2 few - TGCGCCAGCAGTGAGGGCAGGTCGGGTTACAATGAGCAGTTCTTC CASSEGRSGYNEQFF